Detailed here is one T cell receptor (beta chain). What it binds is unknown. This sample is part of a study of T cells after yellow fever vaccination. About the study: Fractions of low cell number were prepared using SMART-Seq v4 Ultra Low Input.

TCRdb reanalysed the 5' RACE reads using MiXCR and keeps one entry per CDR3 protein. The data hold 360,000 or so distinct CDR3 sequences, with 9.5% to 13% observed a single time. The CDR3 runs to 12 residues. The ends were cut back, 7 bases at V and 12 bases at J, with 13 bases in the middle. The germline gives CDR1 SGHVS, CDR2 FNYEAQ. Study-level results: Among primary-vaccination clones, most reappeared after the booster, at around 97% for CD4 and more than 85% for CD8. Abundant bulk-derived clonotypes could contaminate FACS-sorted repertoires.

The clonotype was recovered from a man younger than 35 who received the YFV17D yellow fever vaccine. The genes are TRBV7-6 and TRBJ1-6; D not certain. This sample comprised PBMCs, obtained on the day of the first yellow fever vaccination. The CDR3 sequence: CASNSGSGPLHF. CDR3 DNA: TGTGCCAGCAACTCCGGCTCGGGACCCCTCCACTTT.